This T cell receptor (beta chain) was obtained from a study of cytomegalovirus exposure and HLA in healthy donors. Concerning this clone itself: Its antigen remains unknown.

Germline CDR1 reads MNHEY; CDR2 reads SMNVEV (reference sequence). Unmatched junction bases numbered 7, after V lost 3 bases and J lost 8 bases. This CDR3 spans 14 amino acids. It was with 60 Vbeta and 13 Jbeta primers that the PCR ran. Method: immunoSEQ multiplex PCR; TCRdb's copy keeps in-frame clones and lacks some. The repertoire includes roughly 160,000 clones, almost 85% of them detected once, and 0.95% to 1.3% sits in the top ten. Study results and caveats: Being productive about 90% or about 30% of the time was typical of most TCR beta V segments in an earlier analysis.

The rearrangement uses TRBV27 and TRBJ2-1; TRBD2 matches at 7 bases. Input material: PBMCs. This TCR came from a man aged 30 to 39 in good health and CMV-seronegative. CDR3 nucleotides: TGTGCCAGCAGTTTCCGCGGGAGCGGCGATGAGCAGTTCTTC. It translates to CASSFRGSGDEQFF.